One and the same sample provided the 14 T cell receptor beta chains below, sequenced in a study of blood T cells in healthy people across ages. Combining a sample-barcoded 5' primer with a J-beta primer mix, a second PCR ran for roughly 6 to 11 cycles. TCRdb ran MiXCR on the 5' RACE reads and lists one entry per CDR3 protein. Of almost 300,000 distinct CDR3 sequences detected, 25% to 30% appear once; the ten largest clones hold roughly 30%. The sequenced sample was blood. Receptor source: a woman between 70 and 85 years old in good health.

The chain employs TRBV20-1 and TRBJ2-5, with 11 bases fitting TRBD2. The CDR3 consists of 17 residues. J gave up 4 bases and V 6 bases, and 16 bases lay outside the gene matches. The germline V gene has CDR1 DFQATT and CDR2 SNEGSKA (reference sequence). This chain's CDR3 is CSATTPKLAGVTETQYF. CDR3 sequence (DNA): TGCAGTGCCACAACCCCCAAACTAGCGGGAGTAACAGAGACCCAGTACTTC.

The chain employs TRBV3-1 and TRBJ2-7, with no clear D. The CDR3 loop spans 15 amino acids. V was trimmed by 1 base and J by 2 bases, leaving 12 bases between them. Per germline, CDR1 LGHDT and CDR2 YNNKEL (reference sequence). The DNA of the CDR3 is TGTGCCAGCAGCCAAGCGGGCCTAGTTCCCTACGAGCAGTACTTC. Translation: CASSQAGLVPYEQYF.

In this sample, this clonotype turned up many times. V gene TRBV4-3 combines with J gene TRBJ2-6; maybe TRBD1 (6 bases). The germline gives CDR1 LGHNA, CDR2 YSLEER. Between the trimmed V and J ends, which lost 0 bases and 3 bases, there was a span of 9 bases. The CDR3 loop spans 16 amino acids. This chain's CDR3 is CASSQDLGGGANVLTF. The CDR3, as DNA: TGCGCCAGCAGCCAAGATCTAGGGGGTGGGGCCAACGTCCTGACTTTC.

The rearrangement uses TRBV12-3 or TRBV12-4 and TRBJ1-1, with TRBD1 matching 7 bases. The CDR3 spans 15 residues. Trimming removed 5 bases from V and 0 bases from J; junction bases left unmatched: 6. The CDR3 DNA reads as TGTGCCAGCAGTACCCGGGACAGAGTGAACACTGAAGCTTTCTTT. Its protein is CASSTRDRVNTEAFF.

This clonotype was recorded a few times. A read error may produce the germline difference seen at one junction end. The chain is built from TRBV28 and TRBJ1-2; 9 nucleotides align to TRBD1. The germline gives CDR1 MDHEN, CDR2 SYDVKM. CDR3 size: 13 residues. The CDR3 protein is CTTYSAGTGSYTF. CDR3 in DNA: TGCACCACTTACTCAGCCGGGACAGGGTCATACACCTTC.

V and J are TRBV10-3 and TRBJ1-2; D remains unclear. The CDR3 consists of 13 residues. V gave up 7 bases and J gave up 5 bases, with 14 bases separating them. The V gene's germline CDR1 is ENHRY and CDR2 SYGVKD. The CDR3, as DNA: TGTGCCATCACTGAAGCCCAGCAATATGGCTACACCTTC. Its protein is CAITEAQQYGYTF.

CDR3 nucleotides: TGTGCCAGCAGCTGGGAGGCCTATGCCGTTCAGTACTTC. Encoded protein: CASSWEAYAVQYF. This sequence joins TRBV11-2 and TRBJ2-4; the D gene is possibly TRBD2 (6 bases). Germline CDR1 is SGHAT and CDR2 is FQNNGV. The CDR3 contains 13 residues. The V end lost 4 bases, the J end lost 11 bases, and 15 bases lay between the germline ends.

This clonotype was observed a few times. J is TRBJ1-5 and V is TRBV28, with TRBD1 as a possible D gene (6 bases). Germline CDR1 reads MDHEN; CDR2 reads SYDVKM. The V gene lost 5 bases and the J gene lost 4 bases, with 18 bases spanning the gap. The CDR3 covers 16 residues. CDR3 DNA: TGTGCCAGCAGTCAATCCCACGACAGGAGAAATCAGCCCCAGCATTTT. Translating it yields CASSQSHDRRNQPQHF.

The chain joins TRBV14 to TRBJ1-6; 10 nucleotides align to TRBD1. This CDR3 spans 16 amino acids. Trimming cost V 0 bases and J 8 bases; bases outside gene matches: 4. The V gene's germline CDR1 is SGHDN and CDR2 FVKESK. The CDR3 coding sequence is TGTGCCAGCAGCCAAGATCGCGGGACAGGGGATTCACCCCTCCACTTT. This encodes CASSQDRGTGDSPLHF. Looking up the rest from reference TRBV14 and TRBJ1-6 gives the full variable domain: EAGVTQFPSHSVIEKGQTVTLRCDPISGHDNLYWYRRVMGKEIKFLLHFVKESKQDESGMPNNRFLAERTGGTYSTLKVQPAELEDSGVYFCASSQDRGTGDSPLHFGNGTRLTVT.

This clonotype occurred a few times. This chain connects TRBV5-1 to TRBJ1-4, with 9 positions matching TRBD1. This CDR3 region has 15 residues. Looked up from germline, CDR1 is SGHRS and CDR2 is YFSETQ. The V segment lost 6 bases and the J segment 0 bases; nucleotides outside the gene matches: 3. The CDR3 region has the DNA TGCGCCAGCACGGGACAGGGAGCAACTAATGAAAAACTGTTTTTT. The encoded protein is CASTGQGATNEKLFF.

The gene calls are TRBV7-3 and TRBJ2-3; 7 nucleotides line up with TRBD2. V trimming: 1 base; J trimming: 0 bases; junction bases outside the gene matches: 7. CDR1 is SGHTA, CDR2 FQGTGA, per germline. The CDR3 extends over 17 amino acids. CDR3 nucleotide sequence: TGTGCCAGCAGCTTAATTTCGGTAGCGGGTAGCACAGATACGCAGTATTTT. It yields the protein CASSLISVAGSTDTQYF.

The gene calls are TRBV27 and TRBJ2-5; TRBD1 might be the D (6 bases). Germline V gives CDR1 MNHEY, CDR2 SMNVEV (reference sequence). The CDR3 is 13 residues long. Between the trimmed V and J ends, which lost 3 bases and 4 bases, there was a span of 9 bases. CDR3 sequence reads: CASSLQGRETQYF. The DNA of the CDR3 is TGTGCCAGCAGTTTGCAGGGGCGAGAGACCCAGTACTTC.

V gene TRBV5-1 combines with J gene TRBJ2-5, with D possibly being TRBD1 (6 bases). Deletions cut 4 bases from V and 1 base from J, with 14 bases between. Germline V gives CDR1 SGHRS, CDR2 YFSETQ. The CDR3 contains 15 residues. CDR3 bases: TGCGCCAGCAGCGTGGTATTGGACAGCCAAGAGACCCAGTACTTC. Its translation is CASSVVLDSQETQYF.

The chain couples TRBV29-1 to TRBJ1-1; 8 nucleotides match TRBD1. The V segment lost 7 bases and the J segment 4 bases; nucleotides outside the gene matches: 5. Germline-derived CDR1 and CDR2 are SQVTM and ANQGSEA. This CDR3 comprises 12 residues. CDR3 sequence: CSGRGQSTEAFF. The CDR3 DNA reads TGCAGCGGCAGGGGGCAGAGCACTGAAGCTTTCTTT.